This T cell receptor beta chain comes out of a study of human T cells and chemical hapten exposure. Background on the study: 2% DPC applied to an approximately 2 cm by approximately 2 cm arm area sensitized donors.

Time point here: patch test 1, 2 weeks after DPC sensitization. Treatment meaning: therapeutic diphenylcyclopropenone sensitization with weekly scalp DPC. The V end lost 1 base, the J end lost 6 bases, and 16 bases lay between the germline ends. The CDR3 covers 17 residues. CDR1 is SGHTA, CDR2 FQGNSA, per germline. TCRdb analysed the RACE reads with MiXCR anew, one entry per CDR3 protein. The top ten clones hold around 4.4% of a sample with tens of thousands of distinct CDR3 sequences, about 10% of them seen once. This receptor was taken from a woman in her fifties or sixties with alopecia areata. Some clones in this sample may be carry-over from other donors' samples. This chain links TRBV7-2 with TRBJ1-6; D remains unclear. The sequenced sample was whole blood, obtained in connection with sensitization to the hapten diphenylcyclopropenone (DPC). The DNA for the CDR3 is TGTGCCAGCAGCTTAGAAATGGTTGTCAGCTTTAATTCACCCCTCCACTTT. The encoded protein is CASSLEMVVSFNSPLHF.